These 18 T cell receptor beta chains originate from one sample sequenced in a study of beta chain features in type 1 diabetes. Reverse transcription of all isolated RNA meant that expressed TCRB transcripts were sequenced. Assay: immunoSEQ multiplex PCR; the TCRdb copy retains only in-frame clones and omits some. The repertoire consists of hundreds of thousands of clones, with over 10% occurring once and the leading ten covering about 0.042%. The sample taken for sequencing was naive CD4+ T cells from blood. The receptors shown here come from a woman aged 18-29 years in good health.

The V call is TRBV7-3, the J call TRBJ2-1; 7 bases map to TRBD2. The CDR3 totals 13 residues. The germline V gene encodes CDR1 SGHTA and CDR2 FQGTGA. Trimming at V came to 1 base and at J to 12 bases, leaving 6 bases not matched to a gene. In DNA, the CDR3 is TGTGCCAGCAGCTTAATGAGCGGGGCGGCGCAGTTCTTC. Protein sequence: CASSLMSGAAQFF.

This clone was counted a few times. J is TRBJ2-1 and V is TRBV5-1, with D tentatively TRBD1 (6 bases). The CDR3 spans 14 residues. Germline CDR1 SGHRS, CDR2 YFSETQ. The V end was cut by 3 bases, the J end by 9 bases, with 16 bases between. The CDR3, as DNA: TGCGCCAGCAGCTCCGGGACAATCTTGGGTGAGCAGTTCTTC. Amino acids: CASSSGTILGEQFF.

This clone was counted only a few times. The chain has TRBV2 and TRBJ2-1; 9 nucleotides align to TRBD2. The germline V gene encodes CDR1 SNHLY and CDR2 FYNNEI. J was trimmed by 6 bases and V by 3 bases; bases with no gene match: 3. The CDR3 length is 14 residues. The CDR3 DNA is TGTGCCAGCAGTGAGGGACTAGCAGTCAATGAGCAGTTCTTC. Translating it yields CASSEGLAVNEQFF.

This clone was seen a handful of times. The V call is TRBV9, the J call TRBJ2-1; D possibly matches TRBD1 or TRBD2 (5 bases each). Trimming left V 0 bases short and J 6 bases short, with 16 bases between. The germline V gene encodes CDR1 SGDLS and CDR2 YYNGEE. The length of the CDR3 is 16 residues. CDR3 sequence: CASSVGGQGLSNEQFF. CDR3 DNA sequence: TGTGCCAGCAGCGTAGGAGGGCAGGGTTTAAGCAATGAGCAGTTCTTC.

Remarks on this clone: Distinct nucleotide sequences in the sample also encode this CDR3. The chain recombines TRBV9 with TRBJ2-3, with 10 bases matching TRBD2. Germline assignment: CDR1 SGDLS and CDR2 YYNGEE. The CDR3 has 14 amino acids. V was clipped by 2 bases and J by 6 bases; unmatched bases: 3. CDR3 nucleotide sequence: TGTGCCAGCAGCGTGAGCGGGAGGGAGGATACGCAGTATTTT. Translating gives CASSVSGREDTQYF.

In this sample, this clone turned up a few times. This chain links TRBV28 with TRBJ2-7; D is ambiguous. This CDR3 has 15 amino acids. Per the germline V gene, CDR1 is MDHEN and CDR2 is SYDVKM. V was pared by 6 bases and J by 2 bases, with 17 bases between. The CDR3 loop reads CASSTPGRYAYEQYV. For the CDR3, the DNA is TGTGCCAGCAGCACCCCGGGCAGATATGCCTACGAGCAGTACGTC.

This clone occurred a few times. The gene calls are TRBV6-5 and TRBJ2-2, with a tentative D call TRBD2 (5 bases). Germline-derived CDR1 and CDR2 are MNHEY and SVGAGI. V dropped 7 bases and J dropped 2 bases, with 14 bases sitting between them. CDR3 length: 15 residues. This CDR3 is CASKPRAGNTGELFF. The CDR3 DNA reads as TGTGCCAGCAAGCCGAGGGCAGGAAACACCGGGGAGCTGTTTTTT.

This chain connects TRBV9 to TRBJ1-3; perhaps TRBD1 as D (5 bases). CDR1 SGDLS and CDR2 YYNGEE come from the germline V gene. The CDR3 runs 15 residues. With 4 bases removed from V and 4 bases from J, the gap between germline ends came to 15 bases. The CDR3 sequence: CASSLRGSLGNTIYF. CDR3 coding DNA: TGTGCCAGCAGCTTGAGGGGTTCGCTCGGAAACACCATATATTTT.

There are a few counts of this clone. The germline gene is not matched at one end of the junction; a read error may be the cause. This chain joins TRBV7-7 and TRBJ2-7, with D possibly being TRBD1 (5 bases). The CDR3 sequence is 16 residues long. Per germline, CDR1 SSHAT and CDR2 FNYEAQ (reference sequence). The CDR3 coding sequence is TGTGCTAGCAGCTTAGGGGCCGATATTAGGACCTACGAGCAGTACTTC. Its translation is CASSLGADIRTYEQYF.

The rearrangement links TRBV18 to TRBJ2-3, with 10 bases that match TRBD2. The ends lost 4 bases at V and 1 base at J; junction bases unmatched: 2. The CDR3 extends over 15 amino acids. Germline lookup yields CDR1 KGHSH and CDR2 LQKENI. For the CDR3, the DNA is TGTGCCAGCTCACACGGGACTAGCGGCACAGATACGCAGTATTTT. Amino acid sequence: CASSHGTSGTDTQYF.

This clone came up a few times. The V and J genes are TRBV19 and TRBJ1-1; D gene unclear. Germline CDR1 LNHDA, CDR2 SQIVND (reference sequence). The CDR3 runs to 14 residues. V was clipped by 2 bases and J by 1 base, with 8 bases between them. The CDR3 region is CASSIWLRNTEAFF. The CDR3 DNA follows: TGTGCCAGTAGTATATGGCTGAGGAACACTGAAGCTTTCTTT.

The chain recombines TRBV5-1 with TRBJ2-1, with a weak D call TRBD1 (6 bases). Germline V lookup: CDR1 SGHRS, CDR2 YFSETQ. The length of the CDR3 is 15 residues. V shed 1 base and J shed 4 bases, with 12 bases lying between them. CDR3 in amino acids: CASSLLRQEYNEQFF. The CDR3 DNA sequence: TGCGCCAGCAGCTTGCTGAGACAGGAGTACAATGAGCAGTTCTTC.

V and J are TRBV18 and TRBJ1-6; 8 bases map to TRBD1. CDR1 KGHSH and CDR2 LQKENI come from the germline V gene. Losses at the gene ends were 4 bases for V and 6 bases for J; bases not matched to a gene: 5. There are 15 residues in the CDR3. The CDR3 region has the DNA TGTGCCAGCTCACTCCTTGACAGGGGTAATTCACCCCTCCACTTT. This gives the protein CASSLLDRGNSPLHF. Filled out from reference TRBV18 and TRBJ1-6, the complete variable domain reads NAGVMQNPRHLVRRRGQEARLRCSPMKGHSHVYWYRQLPEEGLKFMVYLQKENIIDESGMPKERFSAEFPKEGPSILRIQQVVRGDSAAYFCASSLLDRGNSPLHFGNGTRLTVT.

The chain combines TRBV25-1 with TRBJ2-2, with 10 bases aligning to TRBD1. CDR3 size: 16 residues. Trimming cost V 1 base and J 9 bases; bases outside gene matches: 8. The germline V gene has CDR1 MGHDK and CDR2 SYGVNS. As DNA, the CDR3 is TGTGCCAGCAGTGAATCCTGGGACAGGGGTGTCCGGGAGCTGTTTTTT. This codes for CASSESWDRGVRELFF.

This chain connects TRBV9 to TRBJ1-5; D unclear. V gave up 3 bases and J gave up 6 bases, with 10 bases separating them. Germline-derived CDR1 and CDR2 are SGDLS and YYNGEE. The CDR3 extends over 13 amino acids. The CDR3 DNA reads as TGTGCCAGCAGCGGAACAGAGGGTCAGCCCCAGCATTTT. Translating it yields CASSGTEGQPQHF.

This clone has just a few counts. This chain links TRBV5-4 with TRBJ2-7; 11 bases are a match to TRBD2. The CDR3 length is 15 residues. From germline, CDR1 is SGHNT and CDR2 YYREEE (reference sequence). The ends lost 4 bases at V and 2 bases at J; junction bases unmatched: 5. The CDR3 DNA reads TGTGCCAGCAGCAAGGGACTAGCGGAAACCTACGAGCAGTACTTC. It is translated as CASSKGLAETYEQYF.

This clone was picked up a small number of times. The chain uses TRBV6-5 and TRBJ2-1, with D perhaps TRBD2 (5 bases). V was clipped by 8 bases and J by 6 bases, with 20 bases between them. This CDR3 contains 15 residues. Germline V gives CDR1 MNHEY, CDR2 SVGAGI. In DNA, the CDR3 is TGTGCCAGCCGCCAGTACGGGCTAGCAGGCAATGAGCAGTTCTTC. It codes for CASRQYGLAGNEQFF.

The chain is built from TRBV4-3 and TRBJ2-2; D gene uncertain. The germline V gene has CDR1 LGHNA and CDR2 YSLEER. The V and J ends lost 1 base and 6 bases respectively, with 9 bases between them. The CDR3 is made up of 14 amino acids. For the CDR3, the DNA is TGCGCCAGCAGCCAAGTAGCCAGGTCCGGGGAGCTGTTTTTT. This sequence encodes CASSQVARSGELFF.